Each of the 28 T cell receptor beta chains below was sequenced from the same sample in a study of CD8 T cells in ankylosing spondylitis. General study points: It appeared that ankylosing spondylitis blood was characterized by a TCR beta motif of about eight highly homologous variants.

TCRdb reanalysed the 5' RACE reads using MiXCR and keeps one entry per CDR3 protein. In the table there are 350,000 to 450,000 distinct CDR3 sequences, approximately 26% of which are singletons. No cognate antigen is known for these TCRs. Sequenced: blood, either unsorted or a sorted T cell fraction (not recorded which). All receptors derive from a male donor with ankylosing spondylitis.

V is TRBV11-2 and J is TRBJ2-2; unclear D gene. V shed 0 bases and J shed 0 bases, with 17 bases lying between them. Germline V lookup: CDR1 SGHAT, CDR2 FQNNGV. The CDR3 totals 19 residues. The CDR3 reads CASSLDGFDAPANTGELFF. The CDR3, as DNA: TGTGCCAGCAGCTTAGATGGGTTTGATGCGCCAGCGAACACCGGGGAGCTGTTTTTT.

The CDR3 loop is CASSLDRESVQYF. The CDR3, as DNA: TGTGCCAGCAGCTTAGATAGAGAATCGGTCCAGTACTTC. The chain recombines TRBV11-2 with TRBJ2-5; no clear D. The V and J ends lost 0 bases and 10 bases respectively, with 12 bases between them. Germline CDR1 reads SGHAT; CDR2 reads FQNNGV. The CDR3 is 13 amino acids.

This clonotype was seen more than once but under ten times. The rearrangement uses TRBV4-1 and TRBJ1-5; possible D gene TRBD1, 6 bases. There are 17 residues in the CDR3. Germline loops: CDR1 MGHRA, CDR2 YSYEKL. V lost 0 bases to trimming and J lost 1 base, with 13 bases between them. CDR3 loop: CASSQDSAGGSNQPQHF. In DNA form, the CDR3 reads TGCGCCAGCAGCCAAGATAGTGCGGGGGGCAGCAATCAGCCCCAGCATTTT.

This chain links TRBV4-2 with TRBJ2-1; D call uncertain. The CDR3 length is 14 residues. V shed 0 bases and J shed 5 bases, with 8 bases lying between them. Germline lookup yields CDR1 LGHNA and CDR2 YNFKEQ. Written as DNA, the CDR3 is TGTGCCAGCAGCCAAGATACCCTTCACAATGAGCAGTTCTTC. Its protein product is CASSQDTLHNEQFF.

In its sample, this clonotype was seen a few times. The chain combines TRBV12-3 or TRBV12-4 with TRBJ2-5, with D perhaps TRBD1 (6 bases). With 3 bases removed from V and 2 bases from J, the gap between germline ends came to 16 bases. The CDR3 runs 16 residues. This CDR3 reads CASSFKGETGQETQYF. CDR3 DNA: TGTGCCAGCAGTTTTAAGGGGGAGACGGGGCAAGAGACCCAGTACTTC.

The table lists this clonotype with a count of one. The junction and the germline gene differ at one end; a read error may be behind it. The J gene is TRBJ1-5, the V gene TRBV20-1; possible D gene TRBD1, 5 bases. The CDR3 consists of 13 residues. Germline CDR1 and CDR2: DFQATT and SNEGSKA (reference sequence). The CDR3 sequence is CSARGRAGQPQHF. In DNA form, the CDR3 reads TGCAGTGCCAGAGGCAGGGCGGGTCAGCCCCAGCATTTT.

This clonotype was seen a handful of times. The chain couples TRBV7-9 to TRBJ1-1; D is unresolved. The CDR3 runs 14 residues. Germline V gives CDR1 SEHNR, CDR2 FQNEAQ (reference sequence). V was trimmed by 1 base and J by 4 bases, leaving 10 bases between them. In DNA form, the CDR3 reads TGTGCCAGCAGCTTAGAGGGAGGCAGCACTGAAGCTTTCTTT. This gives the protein CASSLEGGSTEAFF.

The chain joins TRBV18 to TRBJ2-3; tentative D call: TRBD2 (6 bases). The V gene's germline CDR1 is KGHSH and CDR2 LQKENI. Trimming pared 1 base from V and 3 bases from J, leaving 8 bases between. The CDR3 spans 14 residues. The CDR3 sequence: CASSPRAGTDTQYF. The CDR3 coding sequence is TGTGCCAGCTCACCACGGGCGGGGACAGATACGCAGTATTTT.

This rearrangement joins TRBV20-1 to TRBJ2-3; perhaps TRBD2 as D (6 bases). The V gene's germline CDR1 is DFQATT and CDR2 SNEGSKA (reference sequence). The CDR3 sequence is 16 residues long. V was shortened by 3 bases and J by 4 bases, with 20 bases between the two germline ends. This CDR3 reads CSASGHTGTRADTQYF. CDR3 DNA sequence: TGCAGTGCTAGCGGACATACCGGGACTCGCGCAGATACGCAGTATTTT.

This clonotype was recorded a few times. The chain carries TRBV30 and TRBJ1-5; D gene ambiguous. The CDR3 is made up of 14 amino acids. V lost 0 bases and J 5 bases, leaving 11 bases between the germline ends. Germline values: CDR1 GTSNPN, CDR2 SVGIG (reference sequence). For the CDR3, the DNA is TGTGCCTGGAGTGTACGGGGTCGTCATCAGCCCCAGCATTTT. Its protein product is CAWSVRGRHQPQHF.

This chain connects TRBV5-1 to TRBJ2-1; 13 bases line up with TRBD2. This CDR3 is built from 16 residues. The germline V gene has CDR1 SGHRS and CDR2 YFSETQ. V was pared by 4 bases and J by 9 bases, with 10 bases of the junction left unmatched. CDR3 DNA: TGCGCCAGCAGCGCCGCCGGGACTAGCGGGACCGGTGAGCAGTTCTTC. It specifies CASSAAGTSGTGEQFF.

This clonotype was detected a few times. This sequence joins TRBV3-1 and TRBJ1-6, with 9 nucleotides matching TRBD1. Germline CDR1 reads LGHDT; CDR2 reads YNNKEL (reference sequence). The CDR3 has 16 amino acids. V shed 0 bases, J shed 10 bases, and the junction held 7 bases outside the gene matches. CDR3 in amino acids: CASSQEPQGARSPLHF. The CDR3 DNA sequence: TGTGCCAGCAGCCAAGAACCACAGGGGGCGAGGTCACCCCTCCACTTT.

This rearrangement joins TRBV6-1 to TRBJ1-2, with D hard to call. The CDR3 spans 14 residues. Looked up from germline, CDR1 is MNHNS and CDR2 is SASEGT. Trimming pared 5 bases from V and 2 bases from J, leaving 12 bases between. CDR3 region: CASSPEGYNYGYTF. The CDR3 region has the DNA TGTGCCAGCAGTCCCGAAGGGTACAACTATGGCTACACCTTC.

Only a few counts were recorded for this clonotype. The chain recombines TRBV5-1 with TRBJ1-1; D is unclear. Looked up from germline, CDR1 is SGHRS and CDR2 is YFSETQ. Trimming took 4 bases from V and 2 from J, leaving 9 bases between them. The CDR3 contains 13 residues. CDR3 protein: CASSREVNTEAFF. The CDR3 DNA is TGCGCCAGCAGCAGGGAGGTAAACACTGAAGCTTTCTTT.

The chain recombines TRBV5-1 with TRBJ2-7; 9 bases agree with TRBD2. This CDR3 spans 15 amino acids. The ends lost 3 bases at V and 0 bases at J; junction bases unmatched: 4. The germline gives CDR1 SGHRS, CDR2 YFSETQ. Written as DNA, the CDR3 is TGCGCCAGCAGCTCCGGGACTAGCCGCTCCTACGAGCAGTACTTC. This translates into CASSSGTSRSYEQYF.

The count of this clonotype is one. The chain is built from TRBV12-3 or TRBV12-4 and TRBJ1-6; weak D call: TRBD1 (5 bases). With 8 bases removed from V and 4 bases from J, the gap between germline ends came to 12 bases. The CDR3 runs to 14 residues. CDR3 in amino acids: CASGARDYNSPLHF. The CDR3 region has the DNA TGTGCCAGCGGGGCGAGGGATTATAATTCACCCCTCCACTTT.

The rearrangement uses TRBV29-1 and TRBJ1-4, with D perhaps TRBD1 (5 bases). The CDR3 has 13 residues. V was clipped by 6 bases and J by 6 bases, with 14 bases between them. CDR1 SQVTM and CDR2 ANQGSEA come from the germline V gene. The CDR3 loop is CSVADGAYEKLFF. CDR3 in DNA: TGCAGCGTGGCGGATGGGGCCTATGAAAAACTGTTTTTT.

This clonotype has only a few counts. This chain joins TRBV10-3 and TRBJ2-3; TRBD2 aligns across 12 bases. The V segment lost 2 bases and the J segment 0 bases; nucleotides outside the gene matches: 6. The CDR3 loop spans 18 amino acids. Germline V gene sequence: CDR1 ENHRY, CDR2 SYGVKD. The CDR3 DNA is TGTGCCATCAGTGAGACAGTAGGACTAGCGGGGAGCACAGATACGCAGTATTTT. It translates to CAISETVGLAGSTDTQYF.

For the CDR3, the DNA is TGTGCCAGCAGTTTCCACGGACAGTCCGAGGCTTTCTTT. Amino acid sequence: CASSFHGQSEAFF. The genes are TRBV12-3 or TRBV12-4 and TRBJ1-1, with D perhaps TRBD1 (6 bases). CDR3 length equals 13 residues. Trimming took off 3 bases at V and 11 bases at J, with 16 bases between the two ends.

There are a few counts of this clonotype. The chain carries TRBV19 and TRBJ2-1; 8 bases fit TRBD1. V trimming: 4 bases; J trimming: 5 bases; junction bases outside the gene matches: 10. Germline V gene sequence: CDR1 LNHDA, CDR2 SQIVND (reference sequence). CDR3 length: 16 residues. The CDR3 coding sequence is TGTGCCAGTAGTACCGGACAGGGTAGCGTGAACAATGAGCAGTTCTTC. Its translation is CASSTGQGSVNNEQFF. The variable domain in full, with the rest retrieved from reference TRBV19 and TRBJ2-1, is DGGITQSPKYLFRKEGQNVTLSCEQNLNHDAMYWYRQDPGQGLRLIYYSQIVNDFQKGDIAEGYSVSREKKESFPLTVTSAQKNPTAFYLCASSTGQGSVNNEQFFGPGTRLTVL.

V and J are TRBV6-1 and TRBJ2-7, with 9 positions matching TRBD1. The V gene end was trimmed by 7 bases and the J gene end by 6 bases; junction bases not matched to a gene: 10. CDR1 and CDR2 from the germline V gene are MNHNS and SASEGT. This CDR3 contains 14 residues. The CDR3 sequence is CASISRDRAPEQYV. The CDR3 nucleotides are TGTGCCAGCATCTCCCGGGACAGGGCCCCCGAGCAGTACGTC.

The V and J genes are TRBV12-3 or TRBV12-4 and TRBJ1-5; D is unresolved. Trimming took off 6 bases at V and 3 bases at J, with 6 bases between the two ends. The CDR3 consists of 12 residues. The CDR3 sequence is CASSGDNQPQHF. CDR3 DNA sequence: TGTGCCAGCAGCGGCGACAATCAGCCCCAGCATTTT.

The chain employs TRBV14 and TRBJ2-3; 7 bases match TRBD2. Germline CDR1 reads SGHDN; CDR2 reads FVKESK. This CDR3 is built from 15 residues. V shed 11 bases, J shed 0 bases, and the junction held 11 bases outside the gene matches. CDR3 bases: TGTGCCGGTCAGTGGAGCGGGGTTAGCACAGATACGCAGTATTTT. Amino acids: CAGQWSGVSTDTQYF. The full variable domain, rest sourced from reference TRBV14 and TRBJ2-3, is EAGVTQFPSHSVIEKGQTVTLRCDPISGHDNLYWYRRVMGKEIKFLLHFVKESKQDESGMPNNRFLAERTGGTYSTLKVQPAELEDSGVYFCAGQWSGVSTDTQYFGPGTRLTVL.

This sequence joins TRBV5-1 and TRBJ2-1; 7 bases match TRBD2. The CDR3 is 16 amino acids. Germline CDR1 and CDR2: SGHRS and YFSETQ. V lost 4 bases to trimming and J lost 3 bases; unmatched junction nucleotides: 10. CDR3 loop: CASSPMGLLNYNEQFF. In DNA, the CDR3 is TGCGCCAGCAGCCCAATGGGACTACTAAACTACAATGAGCAGTTCTTC.

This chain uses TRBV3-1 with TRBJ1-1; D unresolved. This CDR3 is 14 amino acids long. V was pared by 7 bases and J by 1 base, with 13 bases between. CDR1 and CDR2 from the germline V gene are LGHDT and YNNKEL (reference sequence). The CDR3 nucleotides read TGTGCCAGCACCCCGGTTGGAGCGAACACTGAAGCTTTCTTT. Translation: CASTPVGANTEAFF. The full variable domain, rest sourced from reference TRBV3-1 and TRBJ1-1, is DTAVSQTPKYLVTQMGNDKSIKCEQNLGHDTMYWYKQDSKKFLKIMFSYNNKELIINETVPNRFSPKSPDKAHLNLHINSLELGDSAVYFCASTPVGANTEAFFGQGTRLTVV.

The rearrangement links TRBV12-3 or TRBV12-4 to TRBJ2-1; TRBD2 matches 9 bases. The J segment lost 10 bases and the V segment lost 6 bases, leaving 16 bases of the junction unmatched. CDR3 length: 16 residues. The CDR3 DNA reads TGTGCCAGCAGCCGATGGGAAGGCGGGAGGGCCTACGAGCAGTTCTTC. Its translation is CASSRWEGGRAYEQFF.

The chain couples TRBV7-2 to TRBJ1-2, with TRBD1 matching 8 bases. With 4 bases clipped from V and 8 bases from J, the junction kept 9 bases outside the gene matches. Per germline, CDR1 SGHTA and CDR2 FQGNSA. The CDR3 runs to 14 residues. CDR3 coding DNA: TGTGCCAGCAGCTCGCGGGCAGGGGGCGACGGCTACACCTTC. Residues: CASSSRAGGDGYTF.

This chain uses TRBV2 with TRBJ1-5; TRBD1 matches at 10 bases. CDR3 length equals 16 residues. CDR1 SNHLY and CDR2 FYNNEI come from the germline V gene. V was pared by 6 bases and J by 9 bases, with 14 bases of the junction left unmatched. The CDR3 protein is CASRHGTGASEGPQHF. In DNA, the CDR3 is TGTGCCAGCAGACACGGGACAGGGGCCTCCGAGGGGCCCCAGCATTTT.